Listed here is a single TCR beta chain. Its antigen is currently unknown. No patient had received any treatment before thyroid surgery. MiXCR was used by TCRdb to re-call the PCR reads. Of roughly 36,000 clones in the sample, 10% to 11% are singletons; the top ten hold approximately 15%. The data originate from a study of metastatic and nonmetastatic thyroid tumors. Study-level points and caveats: The study reportedly found significantly higher TCR beta diversity in malignant thyroid tumors than benign nodules, in blood and tumor.

Per the germline V gene, CDR1 is DFQATT and CDR2 is SNEGSKA (reference sequence). J lost 0 bases, V lost 0 bases, and 3 bases had no gene match. The CDR3 loop spans 15 amino acids. This clonotype was obtained from a female donor with papillary thyroid cancer or a benign thyroid nodule (not recorded which). Some clones in this sample may be carry-over from other donors' samples. The sample consisted of blood. The chain uses TRBV20-1 and TRBJ2-7; TRBD1 agrees at 9 bases. The CDR3 loop is CSAREGTGSSYEQYF. For the CDR3, the DNA is TGCAGTGCTAGAGAAGGGACAGGGAGCTCCTACGAGCAGTACTTC.